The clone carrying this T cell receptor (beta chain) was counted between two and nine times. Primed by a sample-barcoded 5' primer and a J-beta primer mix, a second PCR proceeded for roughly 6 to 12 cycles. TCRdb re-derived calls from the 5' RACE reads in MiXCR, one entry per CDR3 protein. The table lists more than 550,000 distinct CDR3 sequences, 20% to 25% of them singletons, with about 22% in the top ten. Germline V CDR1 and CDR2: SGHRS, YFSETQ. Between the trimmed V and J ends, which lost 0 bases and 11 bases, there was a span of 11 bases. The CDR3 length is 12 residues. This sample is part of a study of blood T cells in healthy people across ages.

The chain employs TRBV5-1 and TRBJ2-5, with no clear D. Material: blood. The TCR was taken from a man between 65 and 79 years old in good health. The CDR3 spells CASSLADGKQYF. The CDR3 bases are TGCGCCAGCAGCTTGGCGGATGGTAAGCAGTACTTC.